This TCR beta chain was observed in a study of T cell repertoires in cytomegalovirus infection. The germline gives CDR1 MNHNY, CDR2 SVGAGI (reference sequence). This CDR3 region has 15 residues. The V segment lost 0 bases and the J segment 5 bases; nucleotides outside the gene matches: 6. One entry per CDR3 protein, called by TCRdb with MiXCR from the reads. The sample yields 750,000 to 900,000 distinct CDR3 sequences, about 27% seen once. This clonotype was seen more than once but under ten times. Its target is unknown. V and J are TRBV6-6 and TRBJ2-5; 7 nucleotides align to TRBD2. The sequence came from a human donor in good health (CMV status not recorded). Some clones in this sample may be carry-over from other donors' samples. This material consisted of cultured CD8+ T cells from PBMCs, taken from culture after CMV antigen stimulation. CDR3 loop: CASSYSGGIGETQYF. The CDR3 DNA follows: TGTGCCAGCAGTTACTCGGGGGGGATTGGGGAGACCCAGTACTTC.